This entry lists 25 T cell receptor beta chains sequenced from one sample in a study of cytomegalovirus exposure and HLA in healthy donors (dated by TCRdb to 2015 to 2018). Libraries were prepared through the immunoSEQ multiplex PCR assay. A mixture of 60 forward primers for TCR Vbeta segments and 13 reverse primers for TCR Jbeta segments was used in the multiplex PCR. As stored in TCRdb, this immuneACCESS dataset retains in-frame rearrangements with V and J assigned. A fraction of the clones does not appear; measured against another copy, unresolved V genes explain less than half of the discrepancy, and the remainder lacks a known reason. This sample lists about 200,000 clones; 70% were detected once. The ten largest clonotypes hold around 2.6% of the sample. Sequencing was performed on PBMCs. These receptors originate from a man aged 35-49 years in good health and CMV-seropositive.

This clone appeared a single time. The rearrangement uses TRBV5-1 and TRBJ2-7; weak D call: TRBD2 (5 bases). Trimming stripped 0 bases from V and 5 bases from J, with 15 bases between. Germline CDR1 reads SGHRS; CDR2 reads YFSETQ. The CDR3 contains 15 residues. CDR3 region: CASSLEGRRQDEQYF. The CDR3, as DNA: TGCGCCAGCAGCTTGGAAGGCAGGAGGCAGGACGAGCAGTACTTC. Using reference TRBV5-1 and TRBJ2-7 for the parts outside the CDR3, the full variable domain is KAGVTQTPRYLIKTRGQQVTLSCSPISGHRSVSWYQQTPGQGLQFLFEYFSETQRNKGNFPGRFSGRQFSNSRSEMNVSTLELGDSALYLCASSLEGRRQDEQYFGPGTRLTVT.

The rearrangement links TRBV5-1 to TRBJ2-7, with 10 bases that match TRBD2. The ends lost 0 bases at V and 2 bases at J; junction bases unmatched: 2. The CDR3 is made up of 15 amino acids. Germline V gene sequence: CDR1 SGHRS, CDR2 YFSETQ. In nucleotides, the CDR3 is TGCGCCAGCAGCTTGGATAGCGGGGGGCCCTACGAGCAGTACTTC. Translating gives CASSLDSGGPYEQYF.

CDR3 DNA: TGTGCCATCAGTGATTCAGGGATGAATCAGCCCCAGCATTTT. Translation gives CAISDSGMNQPQHF. This chain uses TRBV10-3 with TRBJ1-5, with a weak D call TRBD1 (5 bases). Trimming took 3 bases from V and 4 from J, leaving 10 bases between them. Germline-derived CDR1 and CDR2 are ENHRY and SYGVKD. The CDR3 spans 14 residues.

This clone was seen only once. V gene TRBV19 combines with J gene TRBJ2-5; D gene unclear. The CDR3 has 13 residues. Germline values: CDR1 LNHDA, CDR2 SQIVND (reference sequence). V was pared by 3 bases and J by 9 bases, with 14 bases between. The CDR3 bases are TGTGCCAGTAGTATCGAGCACCCCCAGGCCCAGTACTTC. It is translated as CASSIEHPQAQYF.

V and J are TRBV13 and TRBJ1-2, with a possible D match to TRBD1 (6 bases). V was clipped by 3 bases and J by 8 bases, with 10 bases between them. The CDR3 runs 12 residues. In germline, CDR1 is PRHDT, CDR2 FYEKMQ (reference sequence). DNA for the CDR3: TGTGCCAGCAGCTTTGAGGGGGTCGGCTACACCTTC. It translates to CASSFEGVGYTF. The full variable domain, with the rest looked up from reference TRBV13 and TRBJ1-2, is AAGVIQSPRHLIKEKRETATLKCYPIPRHDTVYWYQQGPGQDPQFLISFYEKMQSDKGSIPDRFSAQQFSDYHSELNMSSLELGDSALYFCASSFEGVGYTFGSGTRLTVV.

The chain uses TRBV4-1 and TRBJ2-7, with D maybe TRBD1 (6 bases). The CDR3 is 14 residues long. The V end lost 4 bases, the J end lost 0 bases, and 10 bases lay between the germline ends. The germline V gene has CDR1 MGHRA and CDR2 YSYEKL. The CDR3 region has the DNA TGCGCCAGCAGCCCCCGGACAGACTCCTACGAGCAGTACTTC. It encodes CASSPRTDSYEQYF.

The rearrangement joins TRBV7-2 to TRBJ1-2; D possibly corresponds to TRBD1 (6 bases). This CDR3 is built from 13 residues. Trimming took 3 bases from V and 4 from J, leaving 9 bases between them. From germline, CDR1 is SGHTA and CDR2 FQGNSA. The CDR3 DNA is TGTGCCAGCAGCTTTATCAGGGGCTATGGCTACACCTTC. Translating it yields CASSFIRGYGYTF.

In its sample, this clone was seen a few times. The J gene is TRBJ1-2, the V gene TRBV2; D gene unclear. Per germline, CDR1 SNHLY and CDR2 FYNNEI. The CDR3 loop spans 11 amino acids. Trimming removed 8 bases from V and 8 bases from J, with 12 bases in between. The CDR3 sequence is CASAEEGGYTF. As DNA, the CDR3 is TGTGCCAGCGCAGAGGAAGGAGGCTACACCTTC.

The chain recombines TRBV11-2 with TRBJ2-3; tentatively, D is TRBD2 (6 bases). Trimming removed 3 bases at V and 1 base at J, with 11 bases between. Germline V gives CDR1 SGHAT, CDR2 FQNNGV. The CDR3 contains 15 residues. CDR3 loop: CASSLLGGGTDTQYF. In DNA, the CDR3 is TGTGCCAGCAGCTTGCTGGGGGGTGGCACAGATACGCAGTATTTT.

The CDR3 loop is CASSPKGGSVADTQYF. The CDR3 DNA follows: TGTGCCAGCAGCCCCAAGGGGGGGAGTGTGGCAGATACGCAGTATTTT. V and J are TRBV5-4 and TRBJ2-3, with a weak D call TRBD2 (7 bases). The CDR3 is 16 residues long. In germline, CDR1 is SGHNT, CDR2 YYREEE (reference sequence). V lost 4 bases, J lost 4 bases, and 19 bases lay in between.

This sequence joins TRBV7-8 and TRBJ1-1, with D possibly TRBD1 on 5 matching bases. The ends were cut back, 3 bases at V and 1 base at J, with 9 bases in the middle. Germline V gene data show CDR1 as SGHVS and CDR2 as FQNEAQ. The CDR3 runs to 14 residues. The CDR3: CASSFFQGNTEAFF. The CDR3 DNA reads as TGTGCCAGCAGCTTTTTCCAGGGGAACACTGAAGCTTTCTTT.

V gene TRBV5-5 combines with J gene TRBJ2-7, with TRBD1 matching 10 bases. V shed 4 bases and J 2 bases; nucleotides not matched to a gene: 6. This CDR3 has 15 residues. Germline V lookup: CDR1 SGHKS, CDR2 YYEKEE (reference sequence). The CDR3 sequence is CASSADRGPTYEQYF. In DNA, the CDR3 is TGTGCCAGCAGCGCCGACAGGGGGCCCACCTACGAGCAGTACTTC.

This sequence joins TRBV6-1 and TRBJ2-5, with 12 bases matching TRBD2. The V and J ends lost 2 bases and 3 bases, in that order; junction bases with no gene match: 4. Germline values: CDR1 MNHNS, CDR2 SASEGT. The CDR3 has 16 residues. CDR3 residues: CASSEITSGGKETQYF. Written as DNA, the CDR3 is TGTGCCAGCAGTGAAATCACTAGCGGGGGGAAAGAGACCCAGTACTTC.

The genes are TRBV5-6 and TRBJ1-1; possible D gene TRBD1, 6 bases. V was pared by 0 bases and J by 8 bases, with 14 bases between. The germline V gene has CDR1 SGHDT and CDR2 YYEEEE. The CDR3 consists of 14 residues. CDR3 nucleotides: TGTGCCAGCAGCTTGGTGAACCACGGGACAGAAGCTTTCTTT. Encoded protein: CASSLVNHGTEAFF.

The chain's CDR3 is CASSYPGATDTQYF. The CDR3 DNA reads as TGTGCCAGCAGTTACCCAGGGGCCACAGATACGCAGTATTTT. This chain links TRBV6-6 with TRBJ2-3; D might be TRBD1 (6 bases). Trimming pared 2 bases from V and 2 bases from J, leaving 8 bases between. The germline CDR1 and CDR2 sequences are MNHNY and SVGAGI (reference sequence). This CDR3 region has 14 residues.

This clone was detected only a few times. This chain uses TRBV6-5 with TRBJ1-4; D possibly corresponds to TRBD1 (6 bases). Germline V lookup: CDR1 MNHEY, CDR2 SVGAGI. V lost 0 bases and J lost 7, with 6 bases in between. This CDR3 contains 13 residues. CDR3 sequence reads: CASSYSRGEKLFF. The CDR3 DNA sequence: TGTGCCAGCAGTTACTCCAGGGGTGAAAAACTGTTTTTT.

The chain uses TRBV6-1 and TRBJ1-5, with 8 positions matching TRBD1. Germline V CDR1 and CDR2: MNHNS, SASEGT. V lost 10 bases and J lost 8; bases outside the gene matches: 13. This CDR3 has 14 amino acids. The CDR3 bases are TGTGCCACTTACCGGACAGGGCTTGGTAAGCCCCAGCATTTT. It specifies CATYRTGLGKPQHF.

This chain links TRBV29-1 with TRBJ2-5; 11 bases are shared with TRBD1. Trimming removed 5 bases from V and 4 bases from J; junction bases left unmatched: 6. CDR3 size: 14 residues. Germline V gene lookup returns CDR1 SQVTM and CDR2 ANQGSEA. CDR3 nucleotides: TGCAGCGTTATCGGACAGGGGGCACGAGAGACCCAGTACTTC. Protein sequence: CSVIGQGARETQYF.

This sequence joins TRBV11-2 and TRBJ2-7, with 7 bases that match TRBD1. CDR3 size: 16 residues. J lost 4 bases, V lost 5 bases, and 14 bases had no gene match. The germline CDR1 and CDR2 sequences are SGHAT and FQNNGV. Here the CDR3 reads CASSEEQGPSGYEQYF. Written as DNA, the CDR3 is TGTGCCAGCAGCGAAGAACAGGGGCCCTCGGGTTACGAGCAGTACTTC.

V gene TRBV5-1 combines with J gene TRBJ2-7; TRBD1 is a possible D gene (5 bases). The germline V and J ends were trimmed by 1 base and 6 bases, with 17 bases remaining between them. CDR3 size: 15 residues. CDR1 is SGHRS, CDR2 YFSETQ, per germline. Here the CDR3 reads CASSLSRTPISEQYF. The CDR3 DNA is TGCGCCAGCAGCTTGTCACGGACACCCATCAGCGAGCAGTACTTC.

The chain couples TRBV19 to TRBJ1-5; weak D call: TRBD1 (5 bases). CDR1 is LNHDA and CDR2 is SQIVND in the germline V gene (reference sequence). V lost 1 base to trimming and J lost 2 bases, with 12 bases between them. This CDR3 is built from 16 residues. The CDR3 sequence: CASSIVGLGGNQPQHF. The CDR3 nucleotides read TGTGCCAGTAGTATAGTAGGCCTAGGGGGCAATCAGCCCCAGCATTTT.

The chain carries TRBV13 and TRBJ2-7, with TRBD1 identical over 8 bases. V gave up 5 bases and J gave up 3 bases; unmatched junction bases: 6. CDR1 and CDR2 from the germline V gene are PRHDT and FYEKMQ (reference sequence). The CDR3 sequence is 14 residues long. The CDR3 protein is CASSGGQARYEQYF. In DNA form, the CDR3 reads TGTGCCAGCAGCGGGGGACAGGCCCGCTACGAGCAGTACTTC.

This clone was observed a few times. The V and J genes are TRBV19 and TRBJ1-1, with TRBD1 as a possible D gene (6 bases). CDR3 length equals 12 residues. V lost 5 bases and J 7 bases, leaving 11 bases between the germline ends. CDR1 and CDR2 (germline): LNHDA, SQIVND (reference sequence). The CDR3 nucleotides are TGTGCCAGTAGTGTCGGACAGAGTGAAGCTTTCTTT. Amino acid sequence: CASSVGQSEAFF.

V usage is TRBV2 and J usage is TRBJ2-1; TRBD2 matches 10 bases. Germline V CDR1 and CDR2: SNHLY, FYNNEI. There are 15 residues in the CDR3. V lost 6 bases, J lost 2 bases, and 4 bases stayed unmatched. This CDR3 is CASRVLAGPYNEQFF. The CDR3 DNA reads as TGTGCCAGCAGGGTACTAGCGGGGCCCTACAATGAGCAGTTCTTC.

The chain recombines TRBV7-7 with TRBJ1-1, with D possibly TRBD1 on 5 matching bases. The CDR3 runs 13 residues. Germline CDR1 reads SSHAT; CDR2 reads FNYEAQ (reference sequence). V gave up 0 bases and J gave up 6 bases, with 8 bases separating them. The CDR3: CASSLAQGSEAFF. CDR3 nucleotide sequence: TGTGCCAGCAGCTTAGCGCAGGGCTCTGAAGCTTTCTTT.